This T cell receptor (beta chain) emerged from a study of cytomegalovirus exposure and HLA in healthy donors. The study's findings and limits: The authors later linked a missense DCLRE1C variant to TCR beta V- and J-gene trimming. Several of the most significant clusters appeared linked to common viral pathogens, based on a later analysis. A later analysis found TCR association rates differed by HLA locus, highest for DRB1 and lowest for HLA-C.

Germline CDR1 is LNHDA and CDR2 is SQIVND (reference sequence). V was trimmed by 2 bases and J by 1 base, leaving 8 bases between them. This CDR3 contains 14 residues. It was with 60 Vbeta and 13 Jbeta primers that the PCR ran. Authors' data handling: An analysis that came later counted approximately 76 million unique TCR beta chains, roughly 11 million shared. Repertoires were generated with immunoSEQ multiplex PCR, while TCRdb's copy carries only in-frame clones and drops some. That table gives V, J and clone size, and the DNA gave D and trimming. The table shows 150,000 to 200,000 clones, with about 77% occurring only once. This clone was counted only a few times. Its antigen is not identified.

J is TRBJ1-1 and V is TRBV19; D possibly corresponds to TRBD1 (6 bases). This receptor was identified in a man aged 55-75 years in good health and CMV-seronegative. The sequencing sample was made of PBMCs. The CDR3 DNA follows: TGTGCCAGTAGTATAAGGGGGGGGAACACTGAAGCTTTCTTT. Protein sequence: CASSIRGGNTEAFF. Drawing the rest from reference TRBV19 and TRBJ1-1, the complete variable domain is DGGITQSPKYLFRKEGQNVTLSCEQNLNHDAMYWYRQDPGQGLRLIYYSQIVNDFQKGDIAEGYSVSREKKESFPLTVTSAQKNPTAFYLCASSIRGGNTEAFFGQGTRLTVV.